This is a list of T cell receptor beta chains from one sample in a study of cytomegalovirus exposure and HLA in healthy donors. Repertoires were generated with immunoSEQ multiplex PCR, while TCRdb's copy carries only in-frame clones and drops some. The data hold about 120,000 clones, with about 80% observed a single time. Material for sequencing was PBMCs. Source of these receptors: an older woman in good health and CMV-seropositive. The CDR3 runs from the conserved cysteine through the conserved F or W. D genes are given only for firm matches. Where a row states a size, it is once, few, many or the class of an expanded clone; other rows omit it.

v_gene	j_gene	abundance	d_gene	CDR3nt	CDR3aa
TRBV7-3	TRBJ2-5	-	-	TGTGCCAGCAGTCCCGGCGGCTCATCGGAGACCCAGTACTTC	CASSPGGSSETQYF
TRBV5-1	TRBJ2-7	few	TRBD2	TGCGCCAGCACCCTTGGGACTAGCGGATCTTACGAGCAGTACTTC	CASTLGTSGSYEQYF
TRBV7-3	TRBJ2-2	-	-	TGTGCCACTGAAGCGGACACCGGGGAGCTGTTTTTT	CATEADTGELFF
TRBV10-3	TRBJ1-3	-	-	TGTGCCATCAGTGATGGCGGGTCCTTCTCTGGAAACACCATATATTTT	CAISDGGSFSGNTIYF
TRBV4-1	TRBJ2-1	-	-	TGCGCCAGCAGCCAAGTTCCTGCGGCTAGGGGGTCCTACAATGAGCAGTTCTTC	CASSQVPAARGSYNEQFF
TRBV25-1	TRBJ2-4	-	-	TGTGCCAGCAGTGAATTCCTCGGGGCCAAAAACATTCAGTACTTC	CASSEFLGAKNIQYF
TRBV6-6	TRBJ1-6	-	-	TGTGCCAGCAGTTACTTAACCCTAGTGACCGGGCTCCACTTT	CASSYLTLVTGLHF
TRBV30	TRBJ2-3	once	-	TGTGCCTGGTACGGACTTAGCACAGATACGCAGTATTTT	CAWYGLSTDTQYF
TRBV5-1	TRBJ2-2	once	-	TGCGCCAGCAGCGAGGATAACACCGGGGAGCTGTTTTTT	CASSEDNTGELFF
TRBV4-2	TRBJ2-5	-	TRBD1	TGTGCCAGCAGCCAAGCTTGGGACAGTCAAGAGACCCAGTACTTC	CASSQAWDSQETQYF
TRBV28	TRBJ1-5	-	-	TGTGCCAGCAGTTTGACGGGGGGTGCCGCCAATCAGCCCCAGCATTTT	CASSLTGGAANQPQHF
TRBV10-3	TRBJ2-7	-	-	TGTGCCATCATGCCGGACCCCAGGGTCGAAACTTCCTACGAGCAGTACTTC	CAIMPDPRVETSYEQYF
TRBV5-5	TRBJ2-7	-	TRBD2	TGTGCCAGCAGTCTGGGACTAGCGGGGTACTACGAGCAGTACTTC	CASSLGLAGYYEQYF
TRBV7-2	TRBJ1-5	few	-	TGTGCCAGCAGCCTACAGGGCGGGCAGGTTCAGCCCCAGCATTTT	CASSLQGGQVQPQHF
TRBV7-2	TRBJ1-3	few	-	TGTGCCAGCAGCTTGGGGGGGGCGCGAGGAAACACCATATATTTT	CASSLGGARGNTIYF
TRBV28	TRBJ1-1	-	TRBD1	TGTGCCAGCATCCAACAGATTGGATCGGACAGGGGGGGCACTGAAGCTTTCTTT	CASIQQIGSDRGGTEAFF
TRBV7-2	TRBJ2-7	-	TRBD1	TGTGCCAGCAGCTTAGCCCCCGGGACAGGGCGCTACGAGCAGTACTTC	CASSLAPGTGRYEQYF
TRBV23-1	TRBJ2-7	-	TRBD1	TGCGCCAGCAGTCATTTACAGGGGGCCCTCTACGAGCAGTACTTC	CASSHLQGALYEQYF
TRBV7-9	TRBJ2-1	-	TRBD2	TGTGCCAGCAGTTACGGGACTAGCGGGAGGGCCCCCTACAATGAGCAGTTCTTC	CASSYGTSGRAPYNEQFF
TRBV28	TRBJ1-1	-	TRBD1	TGTGCCAGCAGTTTAGACCCAGGGGGCTACATGAACACTGAAGCTTTCTTT	CASSLDPGGYMNTEAFF
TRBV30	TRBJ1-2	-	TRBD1	TGTGCCTGGAGTCCCCTGGACAGGGAGTACTATGGCTACACCTTC	CAWSPLDREYYGYTF
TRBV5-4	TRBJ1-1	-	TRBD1	TGTGCCAGCAGCTCAGTCAGACAGGGGATTCGGTTAGCTTTCTTT	CASSSVRQGIRLAFF
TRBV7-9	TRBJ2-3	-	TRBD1	TGTGCCAGCAGCCGAGGACAGGACACAGATACGCAGTATTTT	CASSRGQDTDTQYF
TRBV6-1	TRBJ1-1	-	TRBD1	TGTGCCAGCAGTGACCTGTCGGGACAGACCACTGAAGCTTTCTTT	CASSDLSGQTTEAFF
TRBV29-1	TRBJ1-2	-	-	TGCAGCGCTCCCGGGGCGGGAAACTATGGCTACACCTTC	CSAPGAGNYGYTF
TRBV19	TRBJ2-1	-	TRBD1	TGTGCCAGCAGACAAAGGGGACAGGGAGGGAATGAGCAGTTCTTC	CASRQRGQGGNEQFF
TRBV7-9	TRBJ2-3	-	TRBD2	TGTGCCAGCAGCGGGGGAGCGGGAGACACGCAGTATTTT	CASSGGAGDTQYF
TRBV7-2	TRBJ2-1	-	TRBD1	TGTGCCAGCAGCCCCACAGGGGACGGCTACAATGAGCAGTTCTTC	CASSPTGDGYNEQFF
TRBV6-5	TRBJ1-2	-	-	TGTGCCAGTGTGAGCCTTAAGGGGGTATCTGGCTACACCTTC	CASVSLKGVSGYTF
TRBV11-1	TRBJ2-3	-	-	TGTGCCAGCAGCTTACGGAAACTAGCTTACACAGATACGCAGTATTTT	CASSLRKLAYTDTQYF
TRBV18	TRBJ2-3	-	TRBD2	TGTGCCAGCTCCTTGAGCGGGGGGGGCACAGATACGCAGTATTTT	CASSLSGGGTDTQYF
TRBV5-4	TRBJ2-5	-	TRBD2	TGTGCCAGCAGCCCCAGGACTAGCGGGAGACAAGAGACCCAGTACTTC	CASSPRTSGRQETQYF
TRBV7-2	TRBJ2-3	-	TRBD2	TGTGCCAGCAGCGCCGTTCCGGCGGGAGGGTCGGCGCAGTATTTT	CASSAVPAGGSAQYF
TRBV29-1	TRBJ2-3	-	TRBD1	TGCAGCGGGCGACAGGGGCCTTTGCACCCAGATACGCAGTATTTT	CSGRQGPLHPDTQYF
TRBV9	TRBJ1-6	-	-	TGTGCCAGCAGCAAACAATGGAGTAATAATTCACCCCTCCACTTT	CASSKQWSNNSPLHF
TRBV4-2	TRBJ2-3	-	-	TGTGCCAGCAGCCAAGATAGCCAAATTACAGATACGCAGTATTTT	CASSQDSQITDTQYF
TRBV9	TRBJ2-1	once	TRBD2	TGTGCCAGCAGCGTAGCGGGAGGGTCCTTTGGCAATGAGCAGTTCTTC	CASSVAGGSFGNEQFF
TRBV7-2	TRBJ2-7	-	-	TGTGCCAGCAGCCACTTTAGTAACGAGCAGTACTTC	CASSHFSNEQYF
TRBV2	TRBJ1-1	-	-	TGTGCCAGCAGTGAAGGTCAGAAAACTGAAGCTTTCTTT	CASSEGQKTEAFF
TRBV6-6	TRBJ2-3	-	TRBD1	TGTGCCAGCAGGATTTCAGGGGGCGGCACAGATACGCAGTATTTT	CASRISGGGTDTQYF
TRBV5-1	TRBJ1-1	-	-	TGCGCCAGCACCAATCCATCGAACACTGAAGCTTTCTTT	CASTNPSNTEAFF
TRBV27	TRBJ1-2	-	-	TGTGCCAGCAGTTTTAAGCGGGCCAACTATGGCTACACCTTC	CASSFKRANYGYTF
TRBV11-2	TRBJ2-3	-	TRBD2	TGTGCCAGCAGCCCGTGGACTAGCGGGGGAAGCACAGATACGCAGTATTTT	CASSPWTSGGSTDTQYF
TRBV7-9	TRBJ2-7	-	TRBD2	TGTGCCAGCAGCAAACTTGGAGGACTAGCGGGAGCAAGGGGCTACGAGCAGTACTTC	CASSKLGGLAGARGYEQYF
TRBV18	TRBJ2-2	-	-	TGTGCCAGCGGGGACACCTACACCGGGGAGCTGTTTTTT	CASGDTYTGELFF
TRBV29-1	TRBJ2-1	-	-	TGCAGCGTCCAAATTCTCGGGGGAGGCGTGAATGAGCAGTTCTTC	CSVQILGGGVNEQFF
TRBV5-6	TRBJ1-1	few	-	TGTGCCAGCAGCGCGTTGCGCACTGAAGCTTTCTTT	CASSALRTEAFF
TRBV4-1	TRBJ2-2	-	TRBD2	TGCGCCAGCAGACCTGGACTAGCGGATACCGGGGAGCTGTTTTTT	CASRPGLADTGELFF
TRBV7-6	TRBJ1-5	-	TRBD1	TGTGCCAGCAGCATCGGACAGGGTGGCAATCAGCCCCAGCATTTT	CASSIGQGGNQPQHF
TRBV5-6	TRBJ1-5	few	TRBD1	TGTGCCAGCAGATCGACAGGGTTGGTTCGGCCCCAGCATTTT	CASRSTGLVRPQHF
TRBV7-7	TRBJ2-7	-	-	TGTGCTAGCAGCTTCGGGGTTCGAGGTAGTTCCTACGAGCAGTACTTC	CASSFGVRGSSYEQYF
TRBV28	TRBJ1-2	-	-	TGTGCCAGCAGTTTACCGGAGACTAACCATGGCTACACCTTC	CASSLPETNHGYTF
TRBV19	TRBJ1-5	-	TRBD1	TGTGCCAGTACCAACCACGGACAGGGTAACAATCAGCCCCAGCATTTT	CASTNHGQGNNQPQHF
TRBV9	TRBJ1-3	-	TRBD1	TGTGCCAGCAGCGAGGGGGCTGACGGAGACTCTGGAAACACCATATATTTT	CASSEGADGDSGNTIYF
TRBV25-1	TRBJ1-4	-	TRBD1	TGTGCCAGCAGTGGATACAGGGGGCCAAATGAAAAACTGTTTTTT	CASSGYRGPNEKLFF
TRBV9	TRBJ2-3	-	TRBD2	TGTGCCAGCAGCGTAGTTAGCGGGAGTCCGAATACGCAGTATTTT	CASSVVSGSPNTQYF
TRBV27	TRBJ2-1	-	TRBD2	TGTGCCAGCAGTTTATTACGGGGGGAGAAGGGTAACAATGAGCAGTTCTTC	CASSLLRGEKGNNEQFF
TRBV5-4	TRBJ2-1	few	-	TGTGCCAGCAGCTTGCCCAGCGGCTACAATGAGCAGTTCTTC	CASSLPSGYNEQFF
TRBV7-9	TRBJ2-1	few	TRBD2	TGTGCCAGCAGACCGGGACTAGCGGGAGGCTACATCAACAATGAGCAGTTCTTC	CASRPGLAGGYINNEQFF